This TCR beta chain is drawn from a study of pediatric ulcerative colitis. The data were produced by immunoSEQ multiplex PCR, yet TCRdb's version contains in-frame clones alone and is incomplete. The sample includes roughly 70,000 clones, less than 90% of them seen just once. The blood sample was taken during the colonoscopy visit. Trimming pared 0 bases from V and 7 bases from J, leaving 16 bases between. The germline V gene has CDR1 SGHRS and CDR2 YFSETQ. This CDR3 has 15 amino acids. The gene calls are TRBV5-1 and TRBJ2-5; the D gene could be TRBD1 or TRBD2 (5 bases each). Sequenced material: blood. The receptor's source is a boy between 10 and 17 years old with severe ulcerative colitis. The CDR3 loop reads CASSLASGGGGTQYF. CDR3 DNA: TGCGCCAGCAGCTTGGCCTCCGGCGGTGGGGGGACCCAGTACTTC.